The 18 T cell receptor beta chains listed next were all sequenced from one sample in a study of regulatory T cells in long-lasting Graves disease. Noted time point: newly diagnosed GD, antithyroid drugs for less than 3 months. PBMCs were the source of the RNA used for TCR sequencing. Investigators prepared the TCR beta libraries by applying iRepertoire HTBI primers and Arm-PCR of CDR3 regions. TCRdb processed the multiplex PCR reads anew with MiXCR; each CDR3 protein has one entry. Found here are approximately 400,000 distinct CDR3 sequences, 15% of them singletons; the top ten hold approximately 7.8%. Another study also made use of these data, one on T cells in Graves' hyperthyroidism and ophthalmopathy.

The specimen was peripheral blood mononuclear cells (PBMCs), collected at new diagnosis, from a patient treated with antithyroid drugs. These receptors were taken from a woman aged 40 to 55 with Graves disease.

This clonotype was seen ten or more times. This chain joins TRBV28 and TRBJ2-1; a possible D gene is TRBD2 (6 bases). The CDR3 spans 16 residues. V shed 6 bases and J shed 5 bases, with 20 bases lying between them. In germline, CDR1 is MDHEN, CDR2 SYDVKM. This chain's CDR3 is CASSTFQAGPNNEQFF. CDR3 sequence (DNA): TGTGCCAGCAGCACCTTTCAGGCGGGGCCTAACAATGAGCAGTTCTTC.

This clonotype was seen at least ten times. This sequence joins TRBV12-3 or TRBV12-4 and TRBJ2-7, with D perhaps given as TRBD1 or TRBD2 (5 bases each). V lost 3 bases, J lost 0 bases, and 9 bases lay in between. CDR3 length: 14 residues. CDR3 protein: CASSLAGSSYEQYF. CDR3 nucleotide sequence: TGTGCCAGCAGTTTGGCAGGGAGCTCCTACGAGCAGTACTTC.

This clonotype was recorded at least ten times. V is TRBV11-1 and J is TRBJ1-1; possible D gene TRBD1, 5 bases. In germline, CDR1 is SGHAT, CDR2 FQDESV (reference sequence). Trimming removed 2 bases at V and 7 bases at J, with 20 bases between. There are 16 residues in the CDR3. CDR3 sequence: CASSLPDAVRDGEAFF. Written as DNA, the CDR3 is TGTGCCAGCAGCTTACCCGACGCGGTGCGGGACGGTGAAGCTTTCTTT.

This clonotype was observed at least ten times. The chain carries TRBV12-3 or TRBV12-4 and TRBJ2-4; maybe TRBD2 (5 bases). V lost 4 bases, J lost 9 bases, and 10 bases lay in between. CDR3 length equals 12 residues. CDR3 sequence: CASSSSRGIQYF. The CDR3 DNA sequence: TGTGCCAGCAGTTCCTCCCGGGGCATTCAGTACTTC.

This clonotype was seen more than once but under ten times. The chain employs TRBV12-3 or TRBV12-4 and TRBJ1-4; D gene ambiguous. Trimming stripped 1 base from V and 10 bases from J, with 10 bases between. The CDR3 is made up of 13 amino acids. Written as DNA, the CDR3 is TGTGCCAGCAGTTTAGGCCCTCGCGGAAAACTGTTTTTT. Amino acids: CASSLGPRGKLFF.

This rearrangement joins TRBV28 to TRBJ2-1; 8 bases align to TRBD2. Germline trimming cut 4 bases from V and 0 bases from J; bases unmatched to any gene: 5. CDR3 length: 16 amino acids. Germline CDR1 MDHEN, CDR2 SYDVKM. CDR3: CASSSISGASYNEQFF. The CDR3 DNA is TGTGCCAGCAGTTCAATTAGCGGGGCCTCCTACAATGAGCAGTTCTTC.

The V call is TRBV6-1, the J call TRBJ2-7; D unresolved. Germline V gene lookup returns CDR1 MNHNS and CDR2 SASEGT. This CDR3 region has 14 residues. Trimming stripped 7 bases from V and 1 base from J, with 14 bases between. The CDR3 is CASTPILGSYEQYF. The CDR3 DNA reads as TGTGCCAGCACGCCGATCCTGGGATCCTACGAGCAGTACTTC.

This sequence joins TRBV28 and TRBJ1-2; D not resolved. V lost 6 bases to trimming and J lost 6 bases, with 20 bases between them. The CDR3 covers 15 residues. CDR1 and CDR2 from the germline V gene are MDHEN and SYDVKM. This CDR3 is CASSRPPASADGYTF. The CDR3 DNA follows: TGTGCCAGCAGCCGCCCACCCGCAAGTGCAGATGGCTACACCTTC.

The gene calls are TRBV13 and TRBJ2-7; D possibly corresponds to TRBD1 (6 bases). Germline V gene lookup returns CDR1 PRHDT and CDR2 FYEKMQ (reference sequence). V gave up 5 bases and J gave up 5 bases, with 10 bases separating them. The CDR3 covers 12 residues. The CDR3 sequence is CASSPGQNEQYF. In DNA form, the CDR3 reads TGTGCCAGCAGCCCGGGACAAAACGAGCAGTACTTC.

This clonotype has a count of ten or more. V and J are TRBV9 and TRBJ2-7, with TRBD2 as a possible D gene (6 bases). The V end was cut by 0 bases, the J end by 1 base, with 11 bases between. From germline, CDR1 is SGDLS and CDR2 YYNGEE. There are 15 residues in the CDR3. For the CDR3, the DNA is TGTGCCAGCAGCGTAGGCTGGGACTCATCCTACGAGCAGTACTTC. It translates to CASSVGWDSSYEQYF.

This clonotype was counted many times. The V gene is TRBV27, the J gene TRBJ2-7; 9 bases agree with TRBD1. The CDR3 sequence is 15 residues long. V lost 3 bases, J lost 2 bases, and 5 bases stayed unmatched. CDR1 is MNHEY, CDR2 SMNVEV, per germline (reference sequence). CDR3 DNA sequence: TGTGCCAGCAGTTTTTCCGGGACAGGGACCTACGAGCAGTACTTC. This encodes CASSFSGTGTYEQYF.

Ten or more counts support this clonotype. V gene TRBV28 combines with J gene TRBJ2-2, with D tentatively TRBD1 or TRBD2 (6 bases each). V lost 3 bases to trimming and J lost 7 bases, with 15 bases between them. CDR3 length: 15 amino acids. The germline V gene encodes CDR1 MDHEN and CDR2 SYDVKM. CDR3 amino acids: CASSFRGPDHGELFF. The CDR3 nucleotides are TGTGCCAGCAGTTTTCGGGGGCCTGACCACGGGGAGCTGTTTTTT.

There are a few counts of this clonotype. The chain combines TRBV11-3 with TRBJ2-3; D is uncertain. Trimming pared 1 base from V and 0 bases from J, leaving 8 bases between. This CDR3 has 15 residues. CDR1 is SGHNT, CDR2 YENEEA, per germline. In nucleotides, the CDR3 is TGTGCCAGCAGCTTAGGCGTGACAAGCACAGATACGCAGTATTTT. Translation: CASSLGVTSTDTQYF. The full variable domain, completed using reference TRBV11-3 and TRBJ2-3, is EAGVVQSPRYKIIEKKQPVAFWCNPISGHNTLYWYLQNLGQGPELLIRYENEEAVDDSQLPKDRFSAERLKGVDSTLKIQPAELGDSAVYLCASSLGVTSTDTQYFGPGTRLTVL.

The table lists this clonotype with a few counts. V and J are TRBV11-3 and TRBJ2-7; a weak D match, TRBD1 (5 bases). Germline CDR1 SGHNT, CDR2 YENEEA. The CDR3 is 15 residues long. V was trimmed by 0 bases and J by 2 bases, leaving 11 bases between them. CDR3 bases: TGTGCCAGCAGCTTAGATTCTCAGGGTACCTACGAGCAGTACTTC. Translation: CASSLDSQGTYEQYF.

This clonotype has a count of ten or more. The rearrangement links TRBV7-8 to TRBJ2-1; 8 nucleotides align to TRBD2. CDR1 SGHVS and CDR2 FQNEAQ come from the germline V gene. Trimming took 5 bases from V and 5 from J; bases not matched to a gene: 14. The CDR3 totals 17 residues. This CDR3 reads CASSPSRVAGINNEQFF. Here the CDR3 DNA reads TGTGCCAGCAGCCCCTCGAGGGTAGCGGGAATTAACAATGAGCAGTTCTTC.

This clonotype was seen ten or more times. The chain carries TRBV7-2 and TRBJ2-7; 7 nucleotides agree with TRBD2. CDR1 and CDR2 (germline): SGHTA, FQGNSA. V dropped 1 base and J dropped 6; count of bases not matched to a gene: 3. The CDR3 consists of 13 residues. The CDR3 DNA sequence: TGTGCCAGCAGCTTAGGGCGGGAGAGCGAGCAGTACTTC. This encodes CASSLGRESEQYF. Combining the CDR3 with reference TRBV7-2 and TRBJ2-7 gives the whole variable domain GAGVSQSPSNKVTEKGKDVELRCDPISGHTALYWYRQSLGQGLEFLIYFQGNSAPDKSGLPSDRFSAERTGGSVSTLTIQRTQQEDSAVYLCASSLGRESEQYFGPGTRLTVT.

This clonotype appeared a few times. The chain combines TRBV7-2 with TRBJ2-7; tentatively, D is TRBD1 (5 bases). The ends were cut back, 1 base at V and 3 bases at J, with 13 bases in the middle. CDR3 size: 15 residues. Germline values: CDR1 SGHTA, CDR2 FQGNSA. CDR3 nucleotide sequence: TGTGCCAGCAGCTTAGGGGCAGGGCTCGACTACGAGCAGTACTTC. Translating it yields CASSLGAGLDYEQYF.

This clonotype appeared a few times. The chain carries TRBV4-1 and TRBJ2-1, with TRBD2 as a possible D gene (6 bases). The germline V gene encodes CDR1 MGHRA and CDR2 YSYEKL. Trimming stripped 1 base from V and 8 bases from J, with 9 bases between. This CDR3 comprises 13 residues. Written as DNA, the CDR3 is TGCGCCAGCAGCCAAGTAGGCGGGGATGAGCAGTTCTTC. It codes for CASSQVGGDEQFF.